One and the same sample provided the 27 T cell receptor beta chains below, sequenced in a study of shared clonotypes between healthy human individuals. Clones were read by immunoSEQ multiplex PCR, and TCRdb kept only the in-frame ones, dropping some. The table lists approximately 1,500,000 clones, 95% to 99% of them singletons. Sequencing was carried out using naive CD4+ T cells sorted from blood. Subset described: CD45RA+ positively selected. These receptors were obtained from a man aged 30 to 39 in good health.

The CDR3 DNA follows: TGTGCCAGCAGCTTCTCGGTGGGGGGCAATCAGCCCCAGCATTTT. Protein product: CASSFSVGGNQPQHF. The rearrangement joins TRBV7-2 to TRBJ1-5; perhaps TRBD1 as D (5 bases). CDR1 is SGHTA, CDR2 FQGNSA, per germline. This CDR3 spans 15 amino acids. Trimming removed 3 bases from V and 2 bases from J, with 11 bases in between.

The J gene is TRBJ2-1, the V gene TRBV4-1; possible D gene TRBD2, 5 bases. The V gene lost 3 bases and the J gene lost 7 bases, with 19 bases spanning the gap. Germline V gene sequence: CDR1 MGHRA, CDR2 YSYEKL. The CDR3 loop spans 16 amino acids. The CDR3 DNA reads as TGCGCCAGCAGCCACTTACCGCATGTGGTAGCGAATGAGCAGTTCTTC. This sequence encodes CASSHLPHVVANEQFF.

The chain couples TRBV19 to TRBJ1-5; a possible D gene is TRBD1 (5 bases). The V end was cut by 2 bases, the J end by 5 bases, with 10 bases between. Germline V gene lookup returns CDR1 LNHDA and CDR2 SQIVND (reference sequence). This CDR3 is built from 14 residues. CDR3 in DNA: TGTGCCAGTAGTATACCACAGGCATATCAGCCCCAGCATTTT. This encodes CASSIPQAYQPQHF.

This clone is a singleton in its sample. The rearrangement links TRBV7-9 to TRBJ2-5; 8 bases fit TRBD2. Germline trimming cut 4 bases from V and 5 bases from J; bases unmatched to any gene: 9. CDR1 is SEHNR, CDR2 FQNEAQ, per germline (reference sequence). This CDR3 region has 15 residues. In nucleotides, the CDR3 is TGTGCCAGCAGCTCGCTCCCCCGGGGGGGCGAGACCCAGTACTTC. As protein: CASSSLPRGGETQYF.

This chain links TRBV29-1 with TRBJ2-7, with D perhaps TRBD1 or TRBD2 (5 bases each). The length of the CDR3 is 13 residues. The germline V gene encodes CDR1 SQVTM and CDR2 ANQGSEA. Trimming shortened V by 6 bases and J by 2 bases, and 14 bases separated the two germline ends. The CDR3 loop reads CSVGDGATYEQYF. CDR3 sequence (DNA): TGCAGCGTGGGGGACGGTGCCACCTACGAGCAGTACTTC.

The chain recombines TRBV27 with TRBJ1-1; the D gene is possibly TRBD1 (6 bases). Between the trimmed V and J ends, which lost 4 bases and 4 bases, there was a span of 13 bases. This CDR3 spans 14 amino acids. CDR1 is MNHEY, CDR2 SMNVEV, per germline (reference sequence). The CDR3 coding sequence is TGTGCCAGCAGTTCTGACAGGTCGAGCACTGAAGCTTTCTTT. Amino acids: CASSSDRSSTEAFF.

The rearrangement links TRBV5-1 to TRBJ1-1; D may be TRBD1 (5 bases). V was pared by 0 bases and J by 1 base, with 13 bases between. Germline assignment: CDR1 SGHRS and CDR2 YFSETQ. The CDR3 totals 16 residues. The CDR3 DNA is TGCGCCAGCAGCTTGGGAGCCGGGACGGCGAACACTGAAGCTTTCTTT. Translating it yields CASSLGAGTANTEAFF.

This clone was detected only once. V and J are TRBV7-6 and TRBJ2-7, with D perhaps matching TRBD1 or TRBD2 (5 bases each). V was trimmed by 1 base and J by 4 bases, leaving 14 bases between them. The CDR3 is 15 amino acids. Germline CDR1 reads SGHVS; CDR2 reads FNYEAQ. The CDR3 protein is CASSLGSGRGYEQYF. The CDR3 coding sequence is TGTGCCAGCAGCTTAGGTTCGGGGCGAGGTTACGAGCAGTACTTC.

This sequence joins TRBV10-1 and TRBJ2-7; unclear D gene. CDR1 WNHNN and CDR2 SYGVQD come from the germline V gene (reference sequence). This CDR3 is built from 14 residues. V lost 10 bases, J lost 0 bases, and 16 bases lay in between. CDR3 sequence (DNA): TGCGCCACTCCTAGGAGTCCTTCCTCCTACGAGCAGTACTTC. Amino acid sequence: CATPRSPSSYEQYF.

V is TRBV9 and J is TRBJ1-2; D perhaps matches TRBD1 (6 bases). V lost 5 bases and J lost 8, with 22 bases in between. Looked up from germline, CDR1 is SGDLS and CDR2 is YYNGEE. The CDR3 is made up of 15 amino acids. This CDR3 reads CASSTLLSGAVGYTF. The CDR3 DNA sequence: TGTGCCAGCAGTACCCTTTTATCGGGGGCGGTAGGCTACACCTTC.

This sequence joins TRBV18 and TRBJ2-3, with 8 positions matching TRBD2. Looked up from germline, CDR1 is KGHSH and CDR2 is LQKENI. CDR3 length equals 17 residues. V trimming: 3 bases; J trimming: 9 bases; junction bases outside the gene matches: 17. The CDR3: CASSPTTPLAGSDTQYF. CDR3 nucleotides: TGTGCCAGCTCACCGACGACCCCCCTAGCGGGTTCCGACACGCAGTATTTT. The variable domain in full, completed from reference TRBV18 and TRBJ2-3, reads NAGVMQNPRHLVRRRGQEARLRCSPMKGHSHVYWYRQLPEEGLKFMVYLQKENIIDESGMPKERFSAEFPKEGPSILRIQQVVRGDSAAYFCASSPTTPLAGSDTQYFGPGTRLTVL.

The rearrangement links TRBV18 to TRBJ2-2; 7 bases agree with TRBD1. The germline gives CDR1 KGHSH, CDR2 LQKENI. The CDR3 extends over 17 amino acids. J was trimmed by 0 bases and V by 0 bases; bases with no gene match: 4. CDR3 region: CASSPPGQFANTGELFF. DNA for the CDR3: TGTGCCAGCTCACCACCGGGACAGTTCGCGAACACCGGGGAGCTGTTTTTT. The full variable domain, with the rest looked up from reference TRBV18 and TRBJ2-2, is NAGVMQNPRHLVRRRGQEARLRCSPMKGHSHVYWYRQLPEEGLKFMVYLQKENIIDESGMPKERFSAEFPKEGPSILRIQQVVRGDSAAYFCASSPPGQFANTGELFFGEGSRLTVL.

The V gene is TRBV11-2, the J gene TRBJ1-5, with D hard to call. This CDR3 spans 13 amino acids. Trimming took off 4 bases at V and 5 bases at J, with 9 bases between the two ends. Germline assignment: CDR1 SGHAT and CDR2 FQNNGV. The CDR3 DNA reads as TGTGCCAGCAGCTCGTACGGGGATCAGCCCCAGCATTTT. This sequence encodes CASSSYGDQPQHF.

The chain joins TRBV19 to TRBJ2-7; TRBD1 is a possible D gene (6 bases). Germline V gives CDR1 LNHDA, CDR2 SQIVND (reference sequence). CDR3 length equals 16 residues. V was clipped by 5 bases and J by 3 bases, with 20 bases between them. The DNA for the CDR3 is TGTGCCAGTAGTCCCGTTGACGGGACAATTAACTACGAGCAGTACTTC. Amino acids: CASSPVDGTINYEQYF.

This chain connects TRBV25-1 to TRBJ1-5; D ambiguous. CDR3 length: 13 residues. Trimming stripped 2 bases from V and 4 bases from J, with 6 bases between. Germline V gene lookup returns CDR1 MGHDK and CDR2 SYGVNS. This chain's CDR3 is CASSERSNQPQHF. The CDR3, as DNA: TGTGCCAGCAGTGAAAGAAGTAATCAGCCCCAGCATTTT. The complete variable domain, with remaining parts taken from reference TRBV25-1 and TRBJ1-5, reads EADIYQTPRYLVIGTGKKITLECSQTMGHDKMYWYQQDPGMELHLIHYSYGVNSTEKGDLSSESTVSRIRTEHFPLTLESARPSHTSQYLCASSERSNQPQHFGDGTRLSIL.

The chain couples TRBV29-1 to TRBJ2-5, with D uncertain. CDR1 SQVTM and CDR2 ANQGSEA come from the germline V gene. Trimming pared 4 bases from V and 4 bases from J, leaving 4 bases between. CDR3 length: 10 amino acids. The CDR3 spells CSVAIETQYF. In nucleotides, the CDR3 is TGCAGCGTTGCTATAGAGACCCAGTACTTC. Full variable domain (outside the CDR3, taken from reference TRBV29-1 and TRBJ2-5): SAVISQKPSRDICQRGTSLTIQCQVDSQVTMMFWYRQQPGQSLTLIATANQGSEATYESGFVIDKFPISRPNLTFSTLTVSNMSPEDSSIYLCSVAIETQYFGPGTRLLVL.

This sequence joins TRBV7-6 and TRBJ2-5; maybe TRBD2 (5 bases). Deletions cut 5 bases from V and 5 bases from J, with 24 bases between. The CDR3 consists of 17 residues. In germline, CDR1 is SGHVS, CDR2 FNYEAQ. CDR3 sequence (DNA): TGTGCCAGCAGCCCTACGGGGTTCTCGGGATTAGGGGAGACCCAGTACTTC. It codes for CASSPTGFSGLGETQYF.

The CDR3 nucleotides are TGTGCCAGTAGTAGGGACTTGTCTTTGGGCGAGCAGTACTTC. Translated, it gives CASSRDLSLGEQYF. The J gene is TRBJ2-7, the V gene TRBV19; possible D gene TRBD2, 6 bases. The V gene lost 4 bases and the J gene lost 6 bases, with 16 bases spanning the gap. The V gene's germline CDR1 is LNHDA and CDR2 SQIVND (reference sequence). The CDR3 sequence is 14 residues long. Full variable domain (outside the CDR3, taken from reference TRBV19 and TRBJ2-7): DGGITQSPKYLFRKEGQNVTLSCEQNLNHDAMYWYRQDPGQGLRLIYYSQIVNDFQKGDIAEGYSVSREKKESFPLTVTSAQKNPTAFYLCASSRDLSLGEQYFGPGTRLTVT.

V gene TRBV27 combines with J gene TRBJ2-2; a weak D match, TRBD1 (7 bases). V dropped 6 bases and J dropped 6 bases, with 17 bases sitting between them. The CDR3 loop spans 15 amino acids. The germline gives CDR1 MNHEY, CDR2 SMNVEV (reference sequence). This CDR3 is CASSRRGTVAGELFF. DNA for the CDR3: TGTGCCAGCAGCCGCCGGGGGACAGTAGCCGGGGAGCTGTTTTTT.

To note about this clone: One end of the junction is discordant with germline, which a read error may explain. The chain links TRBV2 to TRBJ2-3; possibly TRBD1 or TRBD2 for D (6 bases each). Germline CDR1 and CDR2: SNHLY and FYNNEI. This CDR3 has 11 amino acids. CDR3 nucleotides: TGTGCCAGCGTAGACGTAGGGGGACTGGATTTT. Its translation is CASVDVGGLDF. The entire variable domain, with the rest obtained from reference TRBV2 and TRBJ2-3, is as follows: EPEVTQTPSHQVTQMGQEVILRCVPISNHLYFYWYRQILGQKVEFLVSFYNNEISEKSEIFDDQFSVERPDGSNFTLKIRSTKLEDSAMYFCASVDVGGLDFGPGTRLTVL.

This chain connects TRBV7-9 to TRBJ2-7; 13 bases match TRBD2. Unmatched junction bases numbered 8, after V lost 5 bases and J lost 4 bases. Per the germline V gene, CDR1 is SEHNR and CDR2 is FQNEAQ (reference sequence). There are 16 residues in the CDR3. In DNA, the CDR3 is TGTGCCAGCAGCCCAGGACTAGCGGGAGAAGGGTACGAGCAGTACTTC. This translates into CASSPGLAGEGYEQYF.

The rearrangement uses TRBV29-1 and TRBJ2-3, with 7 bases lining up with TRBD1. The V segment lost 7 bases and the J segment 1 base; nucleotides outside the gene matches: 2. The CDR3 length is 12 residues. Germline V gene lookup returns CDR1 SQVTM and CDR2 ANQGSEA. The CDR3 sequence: CSAGQGTDTQYF. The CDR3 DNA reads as TGCAGCGCAGGACAGGGCACAGATACGCAGTATTTT.

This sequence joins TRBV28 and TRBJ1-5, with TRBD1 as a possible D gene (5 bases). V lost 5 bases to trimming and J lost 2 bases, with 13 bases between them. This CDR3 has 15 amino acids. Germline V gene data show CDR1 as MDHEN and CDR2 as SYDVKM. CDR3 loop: CASSGGGVGNQPQHF. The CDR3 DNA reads TGTGCCAGCAGTGGGGGAGGAGTGGGCAATCAGCCCCAGCATTTT.

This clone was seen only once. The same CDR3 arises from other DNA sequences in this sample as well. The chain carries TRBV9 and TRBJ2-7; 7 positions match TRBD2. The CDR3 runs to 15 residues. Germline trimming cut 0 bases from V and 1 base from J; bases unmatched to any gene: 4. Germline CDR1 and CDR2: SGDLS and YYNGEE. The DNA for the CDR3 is TGTGCCAGCAGCGTAGCTGGGGGGGGTTCCTACGAGCAGTACTTC. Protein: CASSVAGGGSYEQYF.

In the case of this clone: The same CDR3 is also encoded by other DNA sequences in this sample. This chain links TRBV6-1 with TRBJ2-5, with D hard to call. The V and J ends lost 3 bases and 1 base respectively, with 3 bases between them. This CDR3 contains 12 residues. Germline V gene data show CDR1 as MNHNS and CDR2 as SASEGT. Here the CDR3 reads CASSESQETQYF. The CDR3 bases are TGTGCCAGCAGTGAGAGCCAAGAGACCCAGTACTTC.

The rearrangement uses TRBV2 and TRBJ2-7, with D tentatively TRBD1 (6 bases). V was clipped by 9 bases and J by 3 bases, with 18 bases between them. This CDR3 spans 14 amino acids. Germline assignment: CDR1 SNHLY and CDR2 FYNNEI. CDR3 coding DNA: TGTGCCAGTATGGATTTACGGGACAACTACGAGCAGTACTTC. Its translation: CASMDLRDNYEQYF.

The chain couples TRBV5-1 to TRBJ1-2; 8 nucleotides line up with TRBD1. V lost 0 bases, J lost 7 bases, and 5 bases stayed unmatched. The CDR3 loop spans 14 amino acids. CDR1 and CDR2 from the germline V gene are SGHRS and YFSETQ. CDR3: CASSLEDRASGYTF. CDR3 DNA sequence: TGCGCCAGCAGCTTGGAGGACAGGGCCAGTGGCTACACCTTC.